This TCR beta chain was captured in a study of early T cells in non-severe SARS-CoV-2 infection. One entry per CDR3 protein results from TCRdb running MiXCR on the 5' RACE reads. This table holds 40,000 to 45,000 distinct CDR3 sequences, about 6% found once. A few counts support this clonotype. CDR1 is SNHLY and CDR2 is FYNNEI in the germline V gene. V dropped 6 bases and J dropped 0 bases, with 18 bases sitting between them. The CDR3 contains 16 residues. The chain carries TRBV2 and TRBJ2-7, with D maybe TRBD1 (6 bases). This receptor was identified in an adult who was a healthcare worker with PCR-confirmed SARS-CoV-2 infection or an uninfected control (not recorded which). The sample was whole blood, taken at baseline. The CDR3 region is CASRELQGPSSYEQYF. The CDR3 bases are TGTGCCAGCAGAGAACTCCAGGGGCCGTCCTCCTACGAGCAGTACTTC.